Shown below are 18 T cell receptor beta chains from a single sample sequenced in a study of a mutant IDH1 vaccine in newly diagnosed glioma (dated by TCRdb to the early 2020s). Library method: the immunoSEQ multiplex PCR assay. The table was pulled from immuneACCESS by TCRdb, which kept in-frame rearrangements only. Such tables lose some clones; where checked, under half of the loss comes from unresolved V genes, and the rest has no known cause. The sample profile shows approximately 57,000 clones; 80% to 85% of them were found once. The ten largest clones take up about 8.8% of the sample. This sample's time point label indicates: week 23, last vaccination. A 20-mer mutant IDH1 peptide at 300 micrograms in Montanide made up each vaccine dose, which was injected subcutaneously together with topical imiquimod. Their antigens remain unidentified. The sample here was PBMCs, taken from a glioma patient whose treatment included an IDH1 peptide vaccine. These receptors were taken from a woman aged 35 to 49 with glioma. Some clones in this sample may be carry-over from other donors' samples.

This sequence joins TRBV5-6 and TRBJ2-1; possible D gene TRBD1, 5 bases. The V end lost 4 bases, the J end lost 8 bases, and 19 bases lay between the germline ends. This CDR3 contains 15 residues. In germline, CDR1 is SGHDT, CDR2 YYEEEE. In DNA, the CDR3 is TGTGCCAGCAGCATCGACAGAGATGCCAAAGATGAGCAGTTCTTC. Protein: CASSIDRDAKDEQFF.

This chain uses TRBV6-6 with TRBJ2-3; D call uncertain. The germline V and J ends were trimmed by 3 bases and 2 bases, with 9 bases remaining between them. This CDR3 spans 14 amino acids. Germline V CDR1 and CDR2: MNHNY, SVGAGI (reference sequence). The DNA for the CDR3 is TGTGCCAGCAGTTATATTACATACACAGATACGCAGTATTTT. Translation gives CASSYITYTDTQYF.

The chain joins TRBV7-8 to TRBJ1-4; TRBD1 aligns across 10 bases. The V and J ends lost 4 bases and 8 bases, in that order; junction bases with no gene match: 1. Germline CDR1 SGHVS, CDR2 FQNEAQ. The CDR3 is 13 residues long. The CDR3 sequence is CASSWGQGEKLFF. In nucleotides, the CDR3 is TGTGCCAGCAGCTGGGGACAGGGGGAAAAACTGTTTTTT.

The CDR3 is CAWSHRGDGYTF. DNA of the CDR3: TGTGCCTGGAGTCACCGGGGGGATGGCTACACCTTC. This chain uses TRBV30 with TRBJ1-2, with D possibly matching TRBD1 (5 bases). The CDR3 is 12 amino acids. CDR1 GTSNPN and CDR2 SVGIG come from the germline V gene (reference sequence). V lost 2 bases and J lost 6, with 10 bases in between.

The gene calls are TRBV5-1 and TRBJ2-5; D is ambiguous. This CDR3 contains 14 residues. With 7 bases removed from V and 3 bases from J, the gap between germline ends came to 16 bases. Germline V gene lookup returns CDR1 SGHRS and CDR2 YFSETQ. CDR3 sequence (DNA): TGCGCCAGCCCGGCTGGGTCAATGGAAGAGACCCAGTACTTC. Amino acids: CASPAGSMEETQYF.

This clone has only one observation. The rearrangement uses TRBV4-1 and TRBJ2-7; a weak D match, TRBD1 (5 bases). The length of the CDR3 is 12 residues. Trimming left V 3 bases short and J 6 bases short, with 9 bases between. Germline assignment: CDR1 MGHRA and CDR2 YSYEKL. The CDR3 DNA is TGCGCCAGCAGCCATCAGGGCTTCGAGCAGTACTTC. This encodes CASSHQGFEQYF.

The chain carries TRBV19 and TRBJ2-7; D not certain. The germline V gene has CDR1 LNHDA and CDR2 SQIVND (reference sequence). This CDR3 has 15 residues. V was clipped by 4 bases and J by 1 base, with 14 bases between them. Written as DNA, the CDR3 is TGTGCCAGTAGTACCGCAACTACTCTTTCCTACGAGCAGTACTTC. This sequence encodes CASSTATTLSYEQYF. Using reference TRBV19 and TRBJ2-7 for the parts outside the CDR3, the full variable domain is DGGITQSPKYLFRKEGQNVTLSCEQNLNHDAMYWYRQDPGQGLRLIYYSQIVNDFQKGDIAEGYSVSREKKESFPLTVTSAQKNPTAFYLCASSTATTLSYEQYFGPGTRLTVT.

This chain joins TRBV18 and TRBJ1-1, with 8 bases identical to TRBD1. This CDR3 region has 13 residues. Germline V CDR1 and CDR2: KGHSH, LQKENI. Trimming at V came to 6 bases and at J to 6 bases, leaving 6 bases not matched to a gene. The DNA for the CDR3 is TGTGCCAGCTCCCCCAGGGACAGGCCTGAAGCTTTCTTT. Its protein product is CASSPRDRPEAFF.

This chain links TRBV9 with TRBJ2-6; perhaps TRBD2 as D (7 bases). This CDR3 is built from 17 residues. Germline assignment: CDR1 SGDLS and CDR2 YYNGEE. The V gene lost 4 bases and the J gene lost 2 bases, with 16 bases spanning the gap. The chain's CDR3 is CASSPRGGGAGANVLTF. CDR3 DNA: TGTGCCAGCAGCCCGAGAGGGGGAGGGGCTGGGGCCAACGTCCTGACTTTC. The entire variable domain, with the rest obtained from reference TRBV9 and TRBJ2-6, is as follows: DSGVTQTPKHLITATGQRVTLRCSPRSGDLSVYWYQQSLDQGLQFLIQYYNGEERAKGNILERFSAQQFPDLHSELNLSSLELGDSALYFCASSPRGGGAGANVLTFGAGSRLTVL.

This clone was counted once. The chain recombines TRBV7-8 with TRBJ1-2, with a possible D match to TRBD1 (5 bases). Between the trimmed V and J ends, which lost 3 bases and 4 bases, there was a span of 15 bases. From germline, CDR1 is SGHVS and CDR2 FQNEAQ. This CDR3 has 15 residues. The CDR3, as DNA: TGTGCCAGCAGCTTGGGGGAGCACTCCGTCTATGGCTACACCTTC. This gives the protein CASSLGEHSVYGYTF.

The chain carries TRBV6-1 and TRBJ2-7; 7 bases agree with TRBD2. Germline V gene sequence: CDR1 MNHNS, CDR2 SASEGT. There are 14 residues in the CDR3. Trimming took 6 bases from V and 0 from J; bases not matched to a gene: 5. The CDR3, as DNA: TGTGCCAGCAGGGTAGGGGACTACTCCTACGAGCAGTACTTC. Translation: CASRVGDYSYEQYF.

The chain combines TRBV5-1 with TRBJ1-3; possible D gene TRBD1, 5 bases. Looked up from germline, CDR1 is SGHRS and CDR2 is YFSETQ. The V gene lost 3 bases and the J gene lost 7 bases, with 20 bases spanning the gap. This CDR3 has 16 residues. CDR3 nucleotides: TGCGCCAGCAGCTACTCCGGGACGGGCCGGGGGAACACCATATATTTT. Its translation: CASSYSGTGRGNTIYF.

This clone appeared once. The chain recombines TRBV9 with TRBJ2-5; D is uncertain. CDR3 length: 15 amino acids. V shed 0 bases and J shed 4 bases, with 13 bases lying between them. The V gene's germline CDR1 is SGDLS and CDR2 YYNGEE. The chain's CDR3 is CASSVGLLGPETQYF. DNA for the CDR3: TGTGCCAGCAGCGTAGGGTTGCTAGGCCCAGAGACCCAGTACTTC. Looking up the rest from reference TRBV9 and TRBJ2-5 gives the full variable domain: DSGVTQTPKHLITATGQRVTLRCSPRSGDLSVYWYQQSLDQGLQFLIQYYNGEERAKGNILERFSAQQFPDLHSELNLSSLELGDSALYFCASSVGLLGPETQYFGPGTRLLVL.

The sample holds one count of this clone. The rearrangement links TRBV12-5 to TRBJ2-7; D gene ambiguous. Germline V gene data show CDR1 as LGHNT and CDR2 as FRNRAP. The ends were cut back, 1 base at V and 4 bases at J, with 8 bases in the middle. The CDR3 runs to 13 residues. The CDR3 nucleotides are TGTGCTAGTGGTTTGGACTCCCCTTACGAGCAGTACTTC. It is translated as CASGLDSPYEQYF.

V gene TRBV30 combines with J gene TRBJ2-3; 7 bases map to TRBD2. Trimming removed 2 bases from V and 3 bases from J; junction bases left unmatched: 5. The CDR3 has 14 amino acids. CDR1 is GTSNPN, CDR2 SVGIG, per germline (reference sequence). CDR3 sequence: CAWSISGGTDTQYF. CDR3 nucleotide sequence: TGTGCCTGGAGTATCTCGGGAGGTACAGATACGCAGTATTTT.

The chain uses TRBV15 and TRBJ2-3; no clear D. The CDR3 loop spans 13 amino acids. Between the trimmed V and J ends, which lost 3 bases and 2 bases, there was a span of 6 bases. In germline, CDR1 is LNHNV, CDR2 YYDKDF (reference sequence). This CDR3 is CATSRGYTDTQYF. The CDR3 nucleotides read TGTGCCACCAGCAGGGGTTACACAGATACGCAGTATTTT.

The chain joins TRBV2 to TRBJ2-7; D unclear. In germline, CDR1 is SNHLY, CDR2 FYNNEI. Trimming cost V 4 bases and J 4 bases, with 8 bases left between them. CDR3 length: 12 amino acids. The CDR3 DNA is TGTGCCAGCAGTGGTAGTTCATACGAGCAGTACTTC. Protein sequence: CASSGSSYEQYF.

The chain joins TRBV5-1 to TRBJ1-1; 8 nucleotides match TRBD1. The length of the CDR3 is 15 residues. Germline V gene lookup returns CDR1 SGHRS and CDR2 YFSETQ. V shed 4 bases, J shed 5 bases, and the junction held 10 bases outside the gene matches. The CDR3 loop reads CASSPMTGVRTEAFF. The CDR3 DNA reads TGCGCCAGCAGCCCAATGACAGGGGTGAGAACTGAAGCTTTCTTT.